This is a list of T cell receptor beta chains from one sample in a study of T cells expressing NK-cell markers. TCRdb re-called the 5' RACE reads and catalogs CDR3 proteins one per entry, DNA excluded. The repertoire table contains about 460,000 distinct CDR3 sequences. The source material was blood T cells: a sorted CD56 or NKG2C T cell subset, CD4+ or CD8+ T cells, or bulk PBMC T cells (not recorded which). The receptors were gathered from a woman in her forties or fifties in good health. CDR3s include the opening cysteine and the closing phenylalanine or tryptophan.

TRBV18	TRBJ2-1	CASSPTPQGEQFF
TRBV24-1	TRBJ2-3	CATSAGPAGTQYF
TRBV7-2	TRBJ2-5	CASNMGAPGTQYF
TRBV4-1	TRBJ2-1	CASSQEGTSRDEQFF
TRBV6-6	TRBJ2-7	CASSRTSVYEQYF
TRBV5-1	TRBJ2-1	CASQLSGGSYNEQFF
TRBV6-1	TRBJ1-1	CASTLERTMNTEAFF
TRBV12-5	TRBJ2-2	CASGFRLAAINTGELFF
TRBV6-5	TRBJ2-1	CASTYYGKQFF
TRBV6-5	TRBJ2-1	CASSYSSAGGPQVGYNEQFF
TRBV11-3	TRBJ1-3	CASSSRGVPGNTIYF
TRBV3-1	TRBJ2-5	CASSLREGGRDF
TRBV19	TRBJ1-3	CASAGTLSGNTIYF
TRBV14	TRBJ2-7	CASSPRTGAVQYF
TRBV7-6	TRBJ2-1	CASSLSGEEQFF
TRBV5-1	TRBJ2-1	CASSLAAGATEQFF
TRBV29-1	TRBJ2-3	CSVTEGEDTQYF
TRBV20-1	TRBJ2-1	CSATPGGNGVQFF